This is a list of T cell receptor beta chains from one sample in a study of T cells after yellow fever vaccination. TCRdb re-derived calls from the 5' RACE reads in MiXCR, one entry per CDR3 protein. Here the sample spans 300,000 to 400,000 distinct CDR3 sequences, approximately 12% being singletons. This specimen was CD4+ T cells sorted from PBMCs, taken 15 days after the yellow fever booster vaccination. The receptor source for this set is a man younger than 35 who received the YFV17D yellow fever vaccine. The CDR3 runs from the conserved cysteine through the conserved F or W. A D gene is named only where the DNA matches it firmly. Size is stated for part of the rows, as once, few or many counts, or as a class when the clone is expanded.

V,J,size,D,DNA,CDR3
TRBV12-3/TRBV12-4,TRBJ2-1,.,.,TGTGCCAGCAGTTTGGGGGGATCGTACTACAATGAGCAGTTCTTC,CASSLGGSYYNEQFF
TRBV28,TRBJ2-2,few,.,TGTGCCAGCAGCAGGGGGGGGTTTCCAGGCGGGGAGCTGTTTTTT,CASSRGGFPGGELFF
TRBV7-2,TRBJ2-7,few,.,TGTGCCAGCAGCTATCAGGGGTCAGTTACCTACGAGCAGTACTTC,CASSYQGSVTYEQYF
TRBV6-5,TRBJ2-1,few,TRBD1,TGTGCCAGCAGTGAACAGGGGGAGGACAATGAGCAGTTCTTC,CASSEQGEDNEQFF
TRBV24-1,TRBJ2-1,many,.,TGTGCCACCAGTGCCCAGACTGGTTACAATGAGCAGTTCTTC,CATSAQTGYNEQFF
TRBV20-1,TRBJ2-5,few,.,TGCAGTGCTAGAGATCCCTTAGCGACCCAGTACTTC,CSARDPLATQYF
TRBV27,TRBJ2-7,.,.,TGTGCCAGCAGTTTATCCGCGCGGAGGATCCTTGTGTACTTC,CASSLSARRILVYF
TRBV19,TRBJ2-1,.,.,TGTGCCAGTAGTATCACGGGGGCTCCCAACAATGAGCAGTTCTTC,CASSITGAPNNEQFF
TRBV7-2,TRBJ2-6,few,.,TGTGCCAGCAGCTTATGGGCAGCTAAGGTCCCTGGGGCCAACGTCCTGACTTTC,CASSLWAAKVPGANVLTF
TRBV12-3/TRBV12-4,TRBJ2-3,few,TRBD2,TGTGCCAGCAGTGCCGGGACTAGCCCAGATACGCAGTATTTT,CASSAGTSPDTQYF
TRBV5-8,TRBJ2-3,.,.,TGTGCCAGCAGCGGCCTAGCCTTCCTAGATACGCAGTATTTT,CASSGLAFLDTQYF
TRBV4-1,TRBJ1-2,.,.,TGCGCCAGCAGCCACGGGAATCGGGAAGGGATCTATGGCTACACCTTC,CASSHGNREGIYGYTF
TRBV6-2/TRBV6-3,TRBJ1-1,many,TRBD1,TGTGCCAGCAGTTACTCTTCCAGGGGGGTTCGAATGAACACTGAAGCTTTCTTT,CASSYSSRGVRMNTEAFF
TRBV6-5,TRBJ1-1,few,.,TGTGCCAGCAGCCTCCCAGGGACCACTGAAGCTTTCTTT,CASSLPGTTEAFF
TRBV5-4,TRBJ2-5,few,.,TGTGCCAGCAGCTTGGTGGGGGGCGGGCAAGAGACCCAGTACTTC,CASSLVGGGQETQYF
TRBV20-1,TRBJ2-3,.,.,TGCAGTGCTTCAGAGGGCGGACGGGGCTCCCATACGCAGTATTTT,CSASEGGRGSHTQYF
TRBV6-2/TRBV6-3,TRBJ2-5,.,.,TGTGCCACACAAAGAACCCAGGGTCAAGAGACCCAGTACTTC,CATQRTQGQETQYF
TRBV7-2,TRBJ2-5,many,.,TGTGCCAGCAGCAAGTACCAAGAGACCCAGTACTTC,CASSKYQETQYF
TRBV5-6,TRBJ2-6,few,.,TGTGCCAGCAGTTCACCTCCGGCTGGGGCCAACGTCCTGACTTTC,CASSSPPAGANVLTF
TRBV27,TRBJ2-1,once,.,TGTGCCAGCAGTTTATATGGGAGTAACAATGAGCAGTTCTTC,CASSLYGSNNEQFF
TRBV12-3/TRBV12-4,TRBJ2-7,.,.,TGTGCCAGCAGTTATTACAGGGTCGGCGAGCAGTACTTC,CASSYYRVGEQYF
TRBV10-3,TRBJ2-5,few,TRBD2,TGTGCCATCAGTGAACCTAGCGGGAGGAGAAAAGAGACCCAGTACTTC,CAISEPSGRRKETQYF
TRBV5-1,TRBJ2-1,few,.,TGCGCCAGCAGCTTGGAAGGGCTCTCCGCCTACAATGAGCAGTTCTTC,CASSLEGLSAYNEQFF
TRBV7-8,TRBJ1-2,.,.,TGTGCCAGCAGCTTAGCCAGGGTGGACGTCTATGGCTACACCTTC,CASSLARVDVYGYTF
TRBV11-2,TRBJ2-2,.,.,TGTGCCAGCAGCCCAGGGGGGGCCGGGGAGCTGTTTTTT,CASSPGGAGELFF
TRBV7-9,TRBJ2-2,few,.,TGTGCCAGCAGCTTCCGTTCTACCGGGGAGCTGTTTTTT,CASSFRSTGELFF
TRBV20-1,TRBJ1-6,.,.,TGCAGTGCTAGAGATTCGTTACGGGTCTATTCACCCCTCCACTTT,CSARDSLRVYSPLHF
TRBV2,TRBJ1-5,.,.,TGTGCCAGCAGTGATCTGGGAATACAGCCCCAGCATTTT,CASSDLGIQPQHF
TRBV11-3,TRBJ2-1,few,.,TGTGCCAGCAGCTTAGGCGGACTTACCCAATTTGAGCAGTTCTTC,CASSLGGLTQFEQFF
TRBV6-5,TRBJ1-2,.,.,TGTGCCAGCAGTTACACAGATGGCACCGGCTACACCTTC,CASSYTDGTGYTF
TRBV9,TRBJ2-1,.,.,TGTGCCAGCAGCGTTACGCAGGGGAGTCTGTACAATGAGCAGTTCTTC,CASSVTQGSLYNEQFF
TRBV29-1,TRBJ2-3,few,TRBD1,TGCAGCGTTCTGACAGGGCCTTTAGATACGCAGTATTTT,CSVLTGPLDTQYF
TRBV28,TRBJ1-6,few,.,TGTGCCAGCAGTTTCATGGGCCAGGGCTCCTATAATTCACCCCTCCACTTT,CASSFMGQGSYNSPLHF
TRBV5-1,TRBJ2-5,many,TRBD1,TGCGCCAGCAGCTTGGAGACAGGGCTGGAGACCCAGTACTTC,CASSLETGLETQYF
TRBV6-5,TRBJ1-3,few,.,TGTGCCAGCAGTAACGGGGTCTACTCTGGAAACACCATATATTTT,CASSNGVYSGNTIYF
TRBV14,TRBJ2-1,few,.,TGTGCCAGCAGCCAAGATTGGAGGGACAATGAGCAGTTCTTC,CASSQDWRDNEQFF
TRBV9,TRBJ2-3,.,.,TGTGCCAGCAGCGTTGGGGGGAAATCCACAGATACGCAGTATTTT,CASSVGGKSTDTQYF
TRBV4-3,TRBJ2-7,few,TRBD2,TGCGCCAGCAGCCAAGGACTAGCGGCGTCCTACGAGCAGTACTTC,CASSQGLAASYEQYF
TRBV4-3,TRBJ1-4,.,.,TGCGCCAGCAGCCAAGTAGCGGACTATAATGAAAAACTGTTTTTT,CASSQVADYNEKLFF
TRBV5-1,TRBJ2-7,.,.,TGCGCCAGCAGCCTGGACAGAGGAGACTACGAGCAGTACTTC,CASSLDRGDYEQYF
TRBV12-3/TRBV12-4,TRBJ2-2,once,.,TGTGCCAGCACCCCTTTGGGGGGGGGCTTCGGGGAGCTGTTTTTT,CASTPLGGGFGELFF
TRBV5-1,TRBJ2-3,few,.,TGCGCCAGCAGCTTCTCTGGAACAGATACGCAGTATTTT,CASSFSGTDTQYF
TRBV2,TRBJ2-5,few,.,TGTGCCAGCAGTGAAGTCGTCGGGCAGACCCAGTACTTC,CASSEVVGQTQYF
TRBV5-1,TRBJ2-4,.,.,TGCGCCAGCAGCTTGGACCCAACCGGAACCGGCGGAGCCAAAAACATTCAGTACTTC,CASSLDPTGTGGAKNIQYF
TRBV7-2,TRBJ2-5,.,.,TGTGCCAGCAGCTTCCTGATTCAAGAGACCCAGTACTTC,CASSFLIQETQYF